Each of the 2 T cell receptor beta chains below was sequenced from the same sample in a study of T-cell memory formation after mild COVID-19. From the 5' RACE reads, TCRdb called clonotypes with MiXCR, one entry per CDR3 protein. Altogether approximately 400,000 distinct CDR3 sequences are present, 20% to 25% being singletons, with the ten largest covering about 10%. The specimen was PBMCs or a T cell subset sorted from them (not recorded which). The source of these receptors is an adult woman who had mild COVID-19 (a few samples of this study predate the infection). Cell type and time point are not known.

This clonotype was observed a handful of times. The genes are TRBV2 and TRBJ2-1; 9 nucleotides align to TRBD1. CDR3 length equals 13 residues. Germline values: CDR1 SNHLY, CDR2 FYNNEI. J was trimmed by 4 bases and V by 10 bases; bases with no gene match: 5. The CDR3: CATGTGNYNEQFF. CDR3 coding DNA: TGTGCCACAGGGACAGGGAATTACAATGAGCAGTTCTTC.

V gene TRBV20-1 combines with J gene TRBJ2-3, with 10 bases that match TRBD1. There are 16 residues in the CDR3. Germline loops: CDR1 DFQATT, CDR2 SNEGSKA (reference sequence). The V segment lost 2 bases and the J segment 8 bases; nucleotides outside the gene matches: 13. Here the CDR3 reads CSARSAGTGAGGTQYF. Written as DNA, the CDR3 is TGCAGTGCTAGATCGGCGGGGACAGGGGCCGGAGGTACGCAGTATTTT.